These T cell receptor beta chains were read from a single sample in a study of shared clonotypes between healthy human individuals. Using immunoSEQ multiplex PCR, the repertoire was profiled, and TCRdb retains in-frame clones only, with some absent. The sample lists millions of clones; about 92% were seen once. The source material was naive CD4+ T cells sorted from blood. Receptor source: a young man in good health. The conserved cysteine and the conserved F or W are not part of the CDR3 here. Some rows have no size entry. The others give once, few or many, or a class for an expanded clone.

v_call,clone_size,cdr3_aa
TRBV6-4,NA,ASSDGHRTDTQY
TRBV18,NA,ASSQAGSSYEQY
TRBV5-8,NA,ASSLAGRDGFGYT
TRBV5-1,NA,ASSLPHEGFYGYT
TRBV15,NA,ATSRDVGDEETQY
TRBV4-2,NA,ASSHPGLAGDFYEQY
TRBV10-1,NA,ASSEGATGVRVQF
TRBV28,NA,ASRGNTGELF
TRBV10-3,NA,AISTDRGDTIY
TRBV10-2,NA,ASSRQGNTEAF
TRBV2,NA,ASKDGFQETQY
TRBV11-2,NA,ASSRTQAPSWTGELF
TRBV9,NA,ASNPQGRPTDTQY
TRBV10-3,NA,ATQGRLAGGGNEQF
TRBV6-6,NA,ASRMNRQGDNYGYT
TRBV6-5,NA,ASTGGETQY
TRBV10-3,NA,AISESKSGAPYEQY
TRBV5-1,once,ASSLVSVVTGANVLT
TRBV4-1,NA,ASSPVTGRSYNEQF
TRBV18,once,ASSPDSFGYT
TRBV30,NA,AWTRGGGGNEQF
TRBV4-1,NA,ASSKDELGVAQPQH
TRBV2,NA,ASKQPQTSIYEQY
TRBV7-2,NA,ASSLGGNEKLF
TRBV7-9,NA,ASRFGQGQETQY
TRBV6-5,once,ASTSAGGNQPQH
TRBV7-3,NA,ASSLQGGSYTDTQY
TRBV5-4,NA,ASSLGTRVNEQF
TRBV5-4,NA,ASSYSTSGSGYDSYEQY
TRBV6-1,NA,ASSGQGKAFSYEQY
TRBV18,few,ASSPPANVGELF
TRBV19,NA,ASSIGVGTIGSYEQY
TRBV7-6,NA,ASSFDRGDTQY
TRBV5-1,NA,ASSGRLGNTEAF
TRBV7-2,NA,ASSFDRGRGEQF
TRBV2,NA,ASEYRGIWETQY